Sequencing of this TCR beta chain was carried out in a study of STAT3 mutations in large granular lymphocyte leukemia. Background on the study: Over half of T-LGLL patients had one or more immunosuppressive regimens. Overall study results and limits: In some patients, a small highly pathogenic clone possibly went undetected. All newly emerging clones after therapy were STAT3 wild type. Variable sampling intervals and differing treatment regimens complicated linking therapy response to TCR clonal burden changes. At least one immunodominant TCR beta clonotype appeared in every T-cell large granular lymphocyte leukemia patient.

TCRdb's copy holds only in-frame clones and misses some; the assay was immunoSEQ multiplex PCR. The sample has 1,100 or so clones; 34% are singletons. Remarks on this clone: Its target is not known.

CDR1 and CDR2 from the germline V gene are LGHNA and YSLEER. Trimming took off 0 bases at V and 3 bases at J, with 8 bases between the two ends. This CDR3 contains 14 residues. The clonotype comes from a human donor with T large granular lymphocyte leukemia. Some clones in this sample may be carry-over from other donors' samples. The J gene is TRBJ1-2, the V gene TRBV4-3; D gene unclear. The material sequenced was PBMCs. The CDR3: CASSQDGQYYGYTF. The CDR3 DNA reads TGCGCCAGCAGCCAAGATGGGCAGTACTATGGCTACACCTTC.